This is a list of T cell receptor beta chains from one sample in a study of CD8+ T cells in alopecia areata. Some clones are missing from TCRdb's copy, which holds only in-frame ones; the method was immunoSEQ multiplex PCR. The sample carries 90,000 to 100,000 clones, 60% to 65% recorded once. The sample in question was CD8+ T cells sorted from blood, obtained at week 4, from a patient treated with tofacitinib. The receptors were gathered from a human donor with alopecia areata. Each CDR3 is given with its conserved first and last residue. The order of the fields is CDR3 length, D gene, J gene, clone size, V gene, CDR3 protein, CDR3 DNA. D genes are given only for firm matches. Clone sizes are given selectively: once, few, many, or a class where the clone is expanded.

14 - TRBJ2-5 - TRBV7-2 CASSSISNRETQYF TGTGCCAGCAGCTCGATCTCGAACCGGGAGACCCAGTACTTC
12 - TRBJ1-1 few TRBV29-1 CSVPPQRGSAFF TGCAGCGTTCCCCCCCAGCGGGGTTCAGCTTTCTTT
15 - TRBJ1-2 once TRBV7-9 CASSLELSPYYGYTF TGTGCCAGCAGCTTAGAGCTCTCACCCTACTATGGCTACACCTTC
13 - TRBJ1-2 - TRBV5-6 CASSLRGDYGYTF TGTGCCAGCAGCCTCAGGGGAGACTATGGCTACACCTTC
11 - TRBJ1-1 - TRBV15 CATSRDTEAFF TGTGCCACCAGCAGGGACACTGAAGCTTTCTTT
14 - TRBJ1-4 - TRBV23-1 CASTHRATNEKLFF TGCGCCAGCACCCACAGAGCAACTAATGAAAAACTGTTTTTT
17 - TRBJ2-1 - TRBV25-1 CASSTQPQGLTLNEQFF TGTGCCAGCAGTACCCAGCCCCAGGGGCTTACCCTTAATGAGCAGTTCTTC
15 TRBD2 TRBJ2-3 few TRBV29-1 CSVESSGGPTDTQYF TGCAGCGTTGAATCTAGCGGGGGCCCCACAGATACGCAGTATTTT
12 - TRBJ2-3 few TRBV29-1 CSVHLGPDTQYF TGCAGCGTTCATCTAGGCCCAGATACGCAGTATTTT
14 TRBD2 TRBJ2-5 - TRBV29-1 CSVVLAGGRETQYF TGCAGCGTTGTCCTAGCGGGGGGGCGGGAGACCCAGTACTTC
15 TRBD2 TRBJ2-3 - TRBV4-3 CASSQDKAGGNTQYF TGCGCCAGCAGCCAAGACAAGGCGGGGGGAAATACGCAGTATTTT
16 - TRBJ2-3 - TRBV7-6 CASSLRTHLDTDTQYF TGTGCCAGCAGCCTAAGGACACACCTAGACACAGATACGCAGTATTTT
13 - TRBJ1-4 few TRBV13 CATTGPNNEKLFF TGTGCCACCACGGGGCCGAATAATGAAAAACTGTTTTTT
13 TRBD1 TRBJ2-7 - TRBV2 CANRGQGNYEQYF TGTGCCAACCGAGGACAGGGGAACTACGAGCAGTACTTC
15 TRBD2 TRBJ2-5 many TRBV19 CAAGYSGSMAETQYF TGTGCCGCCGGCTATAGCGGGAGTATGGCGGAGACCCAGTACTTC
13 - TRBJ1-1 - TRBV19 CASSMLSGLEAFF TGTGCCAGTAGTATGTTGTCAGGGCTCGAAGCTTTCTTT
16 TRBD2 TRBJ2-7 - TRBV27 CASSTTSGSIFYEQYF TGTGCCAGCAGTACGACTAGCGGGAGCATTTTTTACGAGCAGTACTTC
15 - TRBJ2-1 few TRBV7-8 CASSPRVLTGNEQFF TGTGCCAGCAGCCCCCGGGTCCTAACGGGCAATGAGCAGTTCTTC
15 - TRBJ2-7 - TRBV13 CASSLPGRDSYEQYF TGTGCCAGCAGCCTCCCGGGACGGGACTCCTACGAGCAGTACTTC
13 - TRBJ2-7 - TRBV4-1 CASSQETVYEQYF TGCGCCAGCAGCCAAGAAACAGTATACGAGCAGTACTTC
19 TRBD2 TRBJ2-1 - TRBV13 CASSLGPKTSGSIYNEQFF TGTGCCAGCAGCTTAGGTCCAAAGACTAGCGGGAGTATCTACAATGAGCAGTTCTTC
14 - TRBJ2-7 - TRBV11-2 CASSLGQRAYEQYF TGTGCCAGCAGCTTAGGACAGCGGGCCTACGAGCAGTACTTC
14 TRBD1 TRBJ2-5 once TRBV28 CASSLIRTGWTQYF TGTGCCAGCAGTTTAATTCGGACAGGTTGGACCCAGTACTTC
15 - TRBJ2-7 - TRBV30 CAWSKNGDPRKRTYF TGTGCCTGGAGTAAGAATGGGGACCCCCGAAAAAGAACGTACTTC
15 - TRBJ2-5 - TRBV7-9 CASSLGPRAMETQYF TGTGCCAGCAGCTTAGGTCCCAGGGCCATGGAGACCCAGTACTTC
19 TRBD2 TRBJ2-1 - TRBV10-3 CAISDKTSGILTGYNEQFF TGTGCCATCAGTGATAAGACTAGCGGGATCCTGACCGGGTACAATGAGCAGTTCTTC
15 TRBD1 TRBJ1-1 - TRBV9 CASSPLKGAPTEAFF TGTGCCAGCAGCCCACTGAAGGGGGCCCCGACTGAAGCTTTCTTT
13 - TRBJ1-2 many TRBV19 CASTRGFLHGYTF TGTGCCAGCACGCGAGGGTTCTTGCATGGCTACACCTTC
13 - TRBJ1-5 - TRBV7-9 CASSGSINQPQHF TGTGCCAGCAGCGGGAGTATCAATCAGCCCCAGCATTTT
14 TRBD2 TRBJ2-7 few TRBV29-1 CSVESLAGEYEQYF TGCAGCGTTGAATCTCTAGCGGGAGAGTACGAGCAGTACTTC
14 - TRBJ2-7 - TRBV19 CASSSSGGFYEQYF TGTGCCAGTAGTAGTTCCGGGGGATTCTACGAGCAGTACTTC
13 - TRBJ2-5 - TRBV7-2 CASSLGFSETQYF TGTGCCAGCAGCTTAGGTTTCTCAGAGACCCAGTACTTC
19 TRBD1 TRBJ2-6 few TRBV13 CASSLGTGEGDSGANVLTF TGTGCCAGCAGCTTAGGGACAGGGGAAGGAGACTCTGGGGCCAACGTCCTGACTTTC
13 - TRBJ2-2 - TRBV5-6 CASSWTYTGELFF TGTGCCAGCAGCTGGACCTACACCGGGGAGCTGTTTTTT
17 - TRBJ2-7 - TRBV4-3 CASSQEGTGSLAHEQYF TGCGCCAGCAGCCAAGAAGGCACAGGCTCTTTGGCCCACGAGCAGTACTTC
14 - TRBJ2-3 - TRBV27 CASSLSPGTDTQYF TGTGCCAGCAGTTTATCCCCAGGAACAGATACGCAGTATTTT
15 TRBD2 TRBJ2-5 few TRBV7-9 CASSSGTSGKWAQYF TGTGCCAGCAGCTCCGGGACTAGCGGCAAGTGGGCCCAGTACTTC
15 TRBD2 TRBJ2-5 - TRBV4-3 CASSQEVAGGETQYF TGCGCCAGCAGCCAAGAAGTAGCGGGAGGCGAGACCCAGTACTTC
14 - TRBJ2-5 - TRBV5-6 CASSLEGSPETQYF TGTGCCAGCAGCTTGGAGGGTTCGCCAGAGACCCAGTACTTC
14 - TRBJ1-4 many TRBV6-1 CASSEPVDHEKLFF TGTGCCAGCAGTGAACCAGTGGATCATGAAAAACTGTTTTTT
14 - TRBJ2-7 once TRBV7-2 CASSLVEGTYEQYF TGTGCCAGCAGCTTAGTGGAGGGAACCTACGAGCAGTACTTC
14 - TRBJ1-1 - TRBV7-2 CASSLAGLNTEAFF TGTGCCAGCAGCTTAGCAGGGCTTAACACTGAAGCTTTCTTT
13 - TRBJ2-5 - TRBV29-1 CSVDWADQETQYF TGCAGCGTTGACTGGGCAGACCAAGAGACCCAGTACTTC
11 - TRBJ2-1 - TRBV29-1 CSVDNYNEQFF TGCAGCGTTGACAATTACAATGAGCAGTTCTTC
16 - TRBJ2-1 - TRBV5-1 CASSGTGTPLYNEQFF TGCGCCAGCAGCGGTACAGGGACCCCCCTCTACAATGAGCAGTTCTTC
14 - TRBJ2-6 - TRBV5-6 CASSLVSPANVLTF TGTGCCAGCAGCTTGGTGAGTCCGGCCAACGTCCTGACTTTC
13 - TRBJ2-1 - TRBV29-1 CSVETGEHNEQFF TGCAGCGTTGAAACGGGGGAGCACAATGAGCAGTTCTTC
13 - TRBJ1-2 - TRBV30 CAWSDGRSYGYTF TGTGCCTGGAGTGACGGGCGGAGCTATGGCTACACCTTC
15 - TRBJ2-7 once TRBV11-2 CASSLVAGPAYEQYF TGTGCCAGCAGCTTAGTGGCAGGGCCGGCCTACGAGCAGTACTTC
14 TRBD1 TRBJ1-1 - TRBV30 CAWSVGTGNTEAFF TGTGCCTGGAGTGTCGGGACAGGGAACACTGAAGCTTTCTTT
15 - TRBJ2-2 once TRBV19 CASSIARWNTGELFF TGTGCCAGTAGTATCGCGAGATGGAACACCGGGGAGCTGTTTTTT
13 TRBD1 TRBJ2-7 - TRBV28 CASSPLDRKYQYF TGTGCCAGCAGTCCGTTGGACAGGAAGTATCAGTACTTC
15 - TRBJ1-1 - TRBV27 CASSLAGPGDTEAFF TGTGCCAGCAGCTTAGCCGGACCCGGGGACACTGAAGCTTTCTTT
12 - TRBJ1-6 - TRBV7-9 CASSTLNSPLHF TGTGCCAGCAGTACTTTGAATTCACCCCTCCACTTT
13 - TRBJ2-7 - TRBV7-6 CASSVGTSYEQYF TGTGCCAGCAGCGTAGGGACCTCCTACGAGCAGTACTTC
13 - TRBJ1-1 - TRBV7-9 CASSRQSNTEAFF TGTGCCAGCAGCCGACAGTCGAACACTGAAGCTTTCTTT
15 TRBD2 TRBJ2-7 - TRBV27 CASSIAGVGSYEQYF TGTGCCAGTTCTATAGCGGGAGTCGGTAGCTACGAGCAGTACTTC